This record looks at one T cell receptor (beta chain) sequence and its context. This entry is derived from a study of blood T cell repertoires in COVID-19. In the study overall: Spain, Italy and the United States supplied samples that represented acute and convalescent COVID-19. Sources were T cells, B-cell-depleted T cells, or PBMCs; the material itself was cDNA or gDNA.

Under the authors' procedure: Using reference gene primer amplification, nucleated cell counts were estimated. TCRdb's table, derived via immunoSEQ multiplex PCR, lists solely in-frame clones and lacks some. V and J calls and clone size come straight from that table; D and trimming were deduced from the DNA. Of 350,000 to 450,000 clones listed, about 89% were seen once; the top ten hold more than 1%. The sequencing sample was made of peripheral blood. This receptor was obtained from a man aged 35 to 55 with acute or convalescent COVID-19.

This CDR3 is CASSQPGLAEIYEQYF. Written as DNA, the CDR3 is TGCGCCAGCAGCCAACCGGGACTAGCAGAGATCTACGAGCAGTACTTC. V usage is TRBV4-1 and J usage is TRBJ2-7, with 9 bases identical to TRBD2. CDR1 MGHRA and CDR2 YSYEKL come from the germline V gene. The CDR3 runs 16 residues. The ends lost 2 bases at V and 3 bases at J; junction bases unmatched: 8.